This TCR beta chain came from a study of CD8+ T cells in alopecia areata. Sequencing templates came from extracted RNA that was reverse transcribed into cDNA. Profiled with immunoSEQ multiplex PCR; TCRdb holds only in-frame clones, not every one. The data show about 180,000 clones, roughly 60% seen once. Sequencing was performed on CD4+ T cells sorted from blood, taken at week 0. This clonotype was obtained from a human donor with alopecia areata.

The CDR3 DNA follows: TGCAGCGTGGGAGGGACAGAAGTAAAAGAGACCCAGTACTTC. This sequence encodes CSVGGTEVKETQYF. The gene calls are TRBV29-1 and TRBJ2-5; D possibly matches TRBD1 or TRBD2 (7 bases each). Trimming shortened V by 6 bases and J by 3 bases, and 17 bases separated the two germline ends. Per the germline V gene, CDR1 is SQVTM and CDR2 is ANQGSEA. The CDR3 contains 14 residues.